These 28 T cell receptor beta chains were sequenced from one sample in a study of blood T cell repertoires in COVID-19. TCRdb keeps only in-frame clones here, not all; method: immunoSEQ multiplex PCR. The table records more than 300,000 clones, about 90% of them present only once. Sequenced input: peripheral blood. These receptors were taken from a man between 18 and 35 years old who had recovered from COVID-19.

The chain joins TRBV25-1 to TRBJ2-7; a possible D gene is TRBD2 (6 bases). Trimming left V 3 bases short and J 6 bases short, with 15 bases between. CDR3 length equals 14 residues. CDR1 is MGHDK and CDR2 is SYGVNS in the germline V gene. DNA of the CDR3: TGTGCCAGCAGTGATCCCCAGGTGGGGGGCGAGCAGTACTTC. Its protein product is CASSDPQVGGEQYF.

This chain uses TRBV6-5 with TRBJ1-3; maybe TRBD1 (5 bases). This CDR3 region has 15 residues. V was pared by 6 bases and J by 3 bases, with 15 bases between. CDR1 is MNHEY, CDR2 SVGAGI, per germline. DNA of the CDR3: TGTGCCAGCAGGTCGGTGGGGGGTTATGGAAACACCATATATTTT. Its translation is CASRSVGGYGNTIYF.

The chain employs TRBV5-5 and TRBJ2-7; the D gene is possibly TRBD2 (5 bases). The ends were cut back, 0 bases at V and 2 bases at J, with 12 bases in the middle. The CDR3 is 15 residues long. CDR1 is SGHKS and CDR2 is YYEKEE in the germline V gene (reference sequence). The DNA of the CDR3 is TGTGCCAGCAGCTTGGCTCTGGGGAGAACCTACGAGCAGTACTTC. It encodes CASSLALGRTYEQYF.

The J gene is TRBJ1-1, the V gene TRBV11-2; 7 nucleotides line up with TRBD1. The CDR3 covers 15 residues. Germline CDR1 and CDR2: SGHAT and FQNNGV. V was pared by 6 bases and J by 0 bases, with 7 bases of the junction left unmatched. The CDR3 nucleotides are TGTGCCAGCAGTCGGGGACAGAGCATGAACACTGAAGCTTTCTTT. This codes for CASSRGQSMNTEAFF.

The genes are TRBV11-1 and TRBJ2-7, with no clear D. The V gene's germline CDR1 is SGHAT and CDR2 FQDESV (reference sequence). The CDR3 totals 15 residues. V shed 1 base and J shed 4 bases, with 14 bases lying between them. This CDR3 reads CASSLGPSGLYEQYF. The CDR3 DNA is TGTGCCAGCAGCTTAGGTCCGTCTGGCCTTTACGAGCAGTACTTC.

The rearrangement joins TRBV2 to TRBJ2-1; TRBD2 aligns across 7 bases. Germline V gives CDR1 SNHLY, CDR2 FYNNEI. Losses at the gene ends were 7 bases for V and 3 bases for J; bases not matched to a gene: 9. The CDR3 loop spans 15 amino acids. CDR3 in amino acids: CASTIAGGLYNEQFF. The CDR3 DNA is TGTGCCAGCACCATAGCGGGCGGTCTCTACAATGAGCAGTTCTTC.

This clone occurred once. The chain recombines TRBV29-1 with TRBJ2-1; D is perhaps TRBD1 (6 bases). V lost 3 bases and J lost 6, with 9 bases in between. The CDR3 has 12 amino acids. Germline CDR1 SQVTM, CDR2 ANQGSEA. The CDR3 reads CSVDGQSNEQFF. The DNA of the CDR3 is TGCAGCGTTGATGGACAGAGCAATGAGCAGTTCTTC.

This clone has a single count. J is TRBJ2-7 and V is TRBV10-2, with 7 bases aligning to TRBD2. After removal of 6 bases from V and 2 bases from J, the junction contained 1 base not matched to a gene. The germline V gene has CDR1 WSHSY and CDR2 SAAADI. There are 12 residues in the CDR3. CDR3 in DNA: TGCGCCAGCAGGGGAGGGGCCTACGAGCAGTACTTC. This translates into CASRGGAYEQYF.

For this clone: The same CDR3 is also encoded by other DNA sequences in this sample. This chain links TRBV19 with TRBJ2-7; 7 bases agree with TRBD1. Trimming took 3 bases from V and 1 from J; bases not matched to a gene: 3. Germline CDR1 LNHDA, CDR2 SQIVND (reference sequence). This CDR3 spans 14 amino acids. CDR3 sequence: CASSIGQASYEQYF. CDR3 coding DNA: TGTGCCAGTAGTATCGGACAGGCGTCCTACGAGCAGTACTTC.

The chain carries TRBV10-1 and TRBJ2-3, with 9 bases fitting TRBD2. The CDR3 extends over 16 amino acids. V was clipped by 3 bases and J by 2 bases; unmatched bases: 6. Germline-derived CDR1 and CDR2 are WNHNN and SYGVQD (reference sequence). The chain's CDR3 is CASSDPTSGYTDTQYF. The CDR3 bases are TGCGCCAGCAGTGACCCGACTAGCGGCTACACAGATACGCAGTATTTT.

The V gene is TRBV6-1, the J gene TRBJ1-2; a possible D gene is TRBD1 (5 bases). The germline V gene encodes CDR1 MNHNS and CDR2 SASEGT. V was clipped by 1 base and J by 3 bases, with 6 bases between them. This CDR3 contains 13 residues. The CDR3 DNA follows: TGTGCCAGCAGTGAAGGGGGCGACTATGGCTACACCTTC. Its protein product is CASSEGGDYGYTF.

V usage is TRBV19 and J usage is TRBJ1-1; D remains unclear. The CDR3 loop spans 13 amino acids. Trimming shortened V by 1 base and J by 1 base, and 4 bases separated the two germline ends. Germline loops: CDR1 LNHDA, CDR2 SQIVND (reference sequence). The CDR3 coding sequence is TGTGCCAGTAGTATAGTCAGGAACACTGAAGCTTTCTTT. It specifies CASSIVRNTEAFF.

The chain has TRBV19 and TRBJ1-1; D unclear. Deletions cut 4 bases from V and 4 bases from J, with 13 bases between. Germline V gives CDR1 LNHDA, CDR2 SQIVND (reference sequence). The CDR3 sequence is 14 residues long. DNA of the CDR3: TGTGCCAGTAGTACCGGGGTTATGGCCACTGAAGCTTTCTTT. This gives the protein CASSTGVMATEAFF.

The J gene is TRBJ2-1, the V gene TRBV5-1; TRBD1 matches at 8 bases. CDR1 is SGHRS, CDR2 YFSETQ, per germline. The V segment lost 4 bases and the J segment 6 bases; nucleotides outside the gene matches: 3. There are 13 residues in the CDR3. CDR3 coding DNA: TGCGCCAGCAGCCCCGGACAGGGCAATGAGCAGTTCTTC. This sequence encodes CASSPGQGNEQFF.

The rearrangement joins TRBV2 to TRBJ2-3; 8 nucleotides match TRBD2. After removal of 1 base from V and 6 bases from J, the junction contained 6 bases not matched to a gene. The CDR3 totals 15 residues. Germline lookup yields CDR1 SNHLY and CDR2 FYNNEI. The CDR3 region has the DNA TGTGCCAGCAGTGAAGTGATAGCGGGAAGGGATACGCAGTATTTT. Its protein product is CASSEVIAGRDTQYF.

CDR3: CASSVLAGVLNEQFF. In DNA form, the CDR3 reads TGCGCCAGCAGCGTACTAGCGGGAGTTTTGAATGAGCAGTTCTTC. This chain uses TRBV4-1 with TRBJ2-1, with 11 bases that match TRBD2. The ends lost 5 bases at V and 7 bases at J; junction bases unmatched: 7. Germline lookup yields CDR1 MGHRA and CDR2 YSYEKL. The CDR3 runs to 15 residues.

The V and J genes are TRBV9 and TRBJ1-4; 8 bases map to TRBD1. The CDR3 is 14 residues long. With 2 bases clipped from V and 8 bases from J, the junction kept 5 bases outside the gene matches. Germline assignment: CDR1 SGDLS and CDR2 YYNGEE. The CDR3 sequence: CASSVGRGREKLFF. The CDR3 nucleotides read TGTGCCAGCAGCGTTGGCAGGGGGCGCGAAAAACTGTTTTTT.

This clone was counted a few times. The rearrangement joins TRBV3-1 (or the pseudogene TRBV3-2) to TRBJ2-6; TRBD2 is a possible D gene (5 bases). This CDR3 is 15 amino acids long. The V end was cut by 4 bases, the J end by 0 bases, with 7 bases between. Germline V lookup: CDR1 LGHDT, CDR2 YNNKEL (reference sequence). The CDR3 DNA is TGTGCCAGCAGCCCGGGGATCTCTGGGGCCAACGTCCTGACTTTC. This translates into CASSPGISGANVLTF.

This chain uses TRBV19 with TRBJ2-7, with a weak D call TRBD2 (5 bases). Trimming took off 7 bases at V and 6 bases at J, with 16 bases between the two ends. This CDR3 has 13 amino acids. Germline values: CDR1 LNHDA, CDR2 SQIVND (reference sequence). CDR3 nucleotide sequence: TGTGCCAGTATGCATAACGGGGAGAGCGAGCAGTACTTC. Its translation is CASMHNGESEQYF.

The rearrangement joins TRBV30 to TRBJ1-2, with D hard to call. The V and J ends lost 2 bases and 4 bases respectively, with 14 bases between them. From germline, CDR1 is GTSNPN and CDR2 SVGIG (reference sequence). CDR3 size: 14 residues. CDR3 residues: CAWSLSGRSYGYTF. DNA for the CDR3: TGTGCCTGGAGTCTTAGCGGACGTAGCTATGGCTACACCTTC.

The chain employs TRBV11-1 and TRBJ2-7, with D maybe TRBD2 (6 bases). The CDR3 runs 16 residues. The V end lost 0 bases, the J end lost 0 bases, and 12 bases lay between the germline ends. Germline CDR1 SGHAT, CDR2 FQDESV (reference sequence). This CDR3 is CASSLAGGVPSYEQYF. CDR3 DNA sequence: TGTGCCAGCAGCTTAGCTGGCGGGGTCCCCTCCTACGAGCAGTACTTC.

V usage is TRBV21-1 and J usage is TRBJ2-7; TRBD1 is the table's D call and was not checked against the DNA. TRBV21-1 is a listed pseudogene. The CDR3 is 12 amino acids. In DNA form, the CDR3 reads TGTGCCAGCAGCAAAAAGCAGGGGGAGCAGTACTTC. Translated, it gives CASSKKQGEQYF.

This clone was seen only once. This chain uses TRBV27 with TRBJ2-7, with 9 nucleotides matching TRBD1. Germline trimming cut 5 bases from V and 6 bases from J; bases unmatched to any gene: 5. The V gene's germline CDR1 is MNHEY and CDR2 SMNVEV (reference sequence). This CDR3 is 13 amino acids long. The CDR3 protein is CASSPSTGGEQYF. CDR3 bases: TGTGCCAGCAGTCCCTCGACAGGGGGCGAGCAGTACTTC.

The rearrangement uses TRBV9 and TRBJ2-7; a weak D match, TRBD2 (5 bases). Germline V CDR1 and CDR2: SGDLS, YYNGEE. CDR3 length equals 15 residues. Trimming took 0 bases from V and 3 from J, leaving 13 bases between them. CDR3 amino acids: CASSVGNSANYEQYF. The CDR3 nucleotides are TGTGCCAGCAGCGTAGGAAATAGCGCCAACTACGAGCAGTACTTC.

This clone was detected only once. The gene calls are TRBV27 and TRBJ2-1; the D is unclear. Germline V gene sequence: CDR1 MNHEY, CDR2 SMNVEV (reference sequence). This CDR3 is built from 11 residues. V lost 3 bases, J lost 8 bases, and 5 bases lay in between. CDR3 sequence reads: CASSFIDEQFF. For the CDR3, the DNA is TGTGCCAGCAGTTTTATAGATGAGCAGTTCTTC.

For the CDR3, the DNA is TGCGCCAGCAGCCCCCCACTGGCCACAGGATTTTATGGCTACACCTTC. This translates into CASSPPLATGFYGYTF. V usage is TRBV4-1 and J usage is TRBJ1-2; the D gene is possibly TRBD1 (5 bases). Trimming stripped 4 bases from V and 5 bases from J, with 20 bases between. Germline CDR1 and CDR2: MGHRA and YSYEKL. This CDR3 region has 16 residues.

The chain carries TRBV6-5 and TRBJ1-2; TRBD1 matches 8 bases. This CDR3 region has 15 residues. The trim removed 0 bases at V and 5 bases at J, leaving 5 bases unmatched. CDR1 is MNHEY and CDR2 is SVGAGI in the germline V gene. The CDR3 coding sequence is TGTGCCAGCAGTTACTCGAGACAGGGGAATTATGGCTACACCTTC. Translation gives CASSYSRQGNYGYTF.

Written as DNA, the CDR3 is TGTGCCAGCAGTGAAGGCCAGGTTAATCAGCCCCAGCATTTT. This codes for CASSEGQVNQPQHF. This chain uses TRBV2 with TRBJ1-5; D not resolved. Germline V gives CDR1 SNHLY, CDR2 FYNNEI. The CDR3 sequence is 14 residues long. Trimming left V 1 base short and J 4 bases short, with 8 bases between.